The 29 T cell receptor beta chains given below trace back to one sample, sequenced in a study of blood T cell repertoires in COVID-19. Clones were sequenced by immunoSEQ multiplex PCR, and TCRdb holds only the in-frame ones, with some missing. The data contain roughly 140,000 clones, roughly 80% of them singletons. The specimen sequenced was peripheral blood. The origin of the receptors is a human donor with acute or convalescent COVID-19. The donor label of this sample is uncertain.

This clone was counted between two and nine times. The chain employs TRBV4-1 and TRBJ1-3, with no clear D. The CDR3 extends over 14 amino acids. Germline V lookup: CDR1 MGHRA, CDR2 YSYEKL. Trimming removed 1 base from V and 3 bases from J, with 7 bases in between. This CDR3 reads CASSQGRVGNTIYF. In DNA form, the CDR3 reads TGCGCCAGCAGCCAAGGGAGGGTTGGAAACACCATATATTTT.

The J gene is TRBJ1-6, the V gene TRBV7-2; 8 bases fit TRBD1. Germline trimming cut 3 bases from V and 6 bases from J; bases unmatched to any gene: 1. This CDR3 is 14 amino acids long. Per the germline V gene, CDR1 is SGHTA and CDR2 is FQGNSA. The CDR3: CASSLDRANSPLHF. Written as DNA, the CDR3 is TGTGCCAGCAGCTTGGACAGGGCTAATTCACCCCTCCACTTT.

CDR3: CASSLGLNQPQHF. The CDR3 coding sequence is TGTGCCAGCAGTTTGGGCCTAAATCAGCCCCAGCATTTT. This rearrangement joins TRBV12-3 or TRBV12-4 to TRBJ1-5; D uncertain. The CDR3 sequence is 13 residues long. V lost 3 bases and J 4 bases, leaving 7 bases between the germline ends.

The chain has TRBV16 and TRBJ1-2; 10 bases are shared with TRBD1. The CDR3 is 15 amino acids. The J segment lost 5 bases and the V segment lost 6 bases, leaving 9 bases of the junction unmatched. CDR1 is KGHSY and CDR2 is FQNENV in the germline V gene. The CDR3 DNA sequence: TGTGCCAGCAGTCCCGACAGGGGGCGTATGTATGGCTACACCTTC. Its protein is CASSPDRGRMYGYTF.

The chain recombines TRBV3-1 (or the pseudogene TRBV3-2) with TRBJ1-1; the match to TRBD1 covers 7 bases. With V trimmed by 8 bases and J by 1 base, 7 bases remained unmatched. Germline CDR1 reads LGHDT; CDR2 reads YNNKEL (reference sequence). CDR3 length: 14 amino acids. Written as DNA, the CDR3 is TGTGCCAGCGGCTTACAGGGGTCGAACACTGAAGCTTTCTTT. It codes for CASGLQGSNTEAFF.

The rearrangement joins TRBV19 to TRBJ2-7, with 11 nucleotides matching TRBD1. The CDR3 runs to 14 residues. Looked up from germline, CDR1 is LNHDA and CDR2 is SQIVND (reference sequence). CDR3 residues: CATSAGQGAYEQYF. The DNA for the CDR3 is TGTGCTACCTCGGCGGGACAGGGGGCCTACGAGCAGTACTTC.

This clone was counted between two and nine times. The chain recombines TRBV7-8 with TRBJ1-1; D uncertain. From germline, CDR1 is SGHVS and CDR2 FQNEAQ. The CDR3 consists of 14 residues. Trimming removed 5 bases at V and 0 bases at J, with 10 bases between. The CDR3 sequence: CASSVREVNTEAFF. The CDR3 DNA sequence: TGTGCCAGCAGCGTCCGGGAGGTGAACACTGAAGCTTTCTTT.

The J gene is TRBJ2-2, the V gene TRBV3-1 (or the pseudogene TRBV3-2), with no clear D. The CDR3 loop spans 13 amino acids. The germline V gene encodes CDR1 LGHDT and CDR2 YNNKEL (reference sequence). Trimming took 5 bases from V and 6 from J, leaving 10 bases between them. Here the CDR3 reads CASSGGKAGELFF. The CDR3 DNA follows: TGTGCCAGCAGCGGCGGTAAGGCCGGGGAGCTGTTTTTT.

The V and J genes are TRBV4-1 and TRBJ2-5; 7 positions match TRBD2. CDR3 length: 16 residues. Germline V gene lookup returns CDR1 MGHRA and CDR2 YSYEKL. J gave up 4 bases and V 4 bases, and 12 bases lay outside the gene matches. CDR3 sequence reads: CASSLAGAGALETQYF. CDR3 DNA: TGCGCCAGCAGCCTGGCGGGTGCGGGAGCCCTAGAGACCCAGTACTTC.

The chain employs TRBV30 and TRBJ2-3; 8 nucleotides agree with TRBD2. J gave up 4 bases and V 4 bases, and 7 bases lay outside the gene matches. CDR3 size: 14 residues. The germline V gene encodes CDR1 GTSNPN and CDR2 SVGIG (reference sequence). CDR3 DNA: TGTGCCTGGAATAGAGCGGGGGTGGCAGATACGCAGTATTTT. This encodes CAWNRAGVADTQYF. Supplemented by reference TRBV30 and TRBJ2-3, the full variable domain reads SQTIHQWPATLVQPVGSPLSLECTVEGTSNPNLYWYRQAAGRGLQLLFYSVGIGQISSEVPQNLSASRPQDRQFILSSKKLLLSDSGFYLCAWNRAGVADTQYFGPGTRLTVL.

This sequence joins TRBV10-3 and TRBJ2-6, with 7 bases that match TRBD1. The germline V gene encodes CDR1 ENHRY and CDR2 SYGVKD. This CDR3 spans 16 amino acids. V was clipped by 8 bases and J by 0 bases; unmatched bases: 7. CDR3 DNA sequence: TGTGCCATCGGCGGACAGGTTCTCTCTGGGGCCAACGTCCTGACTTTC. As protein: CAIGGQVLSGANVLTF.

This clone was counted once. V usage is TRBV18 and J usage is TRBJ1-2, with a tentative D call TRBD1 (5 bases). This CDR3 is 15 amino acids long. The V end was cut by 3 bases, the J end by 5 bases, with 16 bases between. CDR1 and CDR2 (germline): KGHSH, LQKENI. This CDR3 reads CASSPGWGVGYGYTF. CDR3 DNA: TGTGCCAGCTCACCCGGGTGGGGCGTCGGATATGGCTACACCTTC.

This chain connects TRBV12-5 to TRBJ2-1; D is unresolved. The germline V gene encodes CDR1 LGHNT and CDR2 FRNRAP. The CDR3 consists of 13 residues. V lost 5 bases and J lost 5, with 10 bases in between. The CDR3 DNA follows: TGTGCTAGTGGTCCCCCGTACAACAATGAGCAGTTCTTC. It yields the protein CASGPPYNNEQFF.

The chain couples TRBV10-3 to TRBJ1-1; no clear D gene. This CDR3 comprises 15 residues. Germline V gene sequence: CDR1 ENHRY, CDR2 SYGVKD. The V gene lost 0 bases and the J gene lost 6 bases, with 14 bases spanning the gap. CDR3 DNA sequence: TGTGCCATCAGTGAGTCGGCCCGTAGTCGGGCTGAAGCTTTCTTT. Amino acid sequence: CAISESARSRAEAFF.

The CDR3 DNA reads TGTGCCAGCAGTGTAGAGTGGGAGGACTATGGCTACACCTTC. This translates into CASSVEWEDYGYTF. This chain connects TRBV25-1 to TRBJ1-2, with D unresolved. Trimming removed 4 bases from V and 3 bases from J, with 12 bases in between. In germline, CDR1 is MGHDK, CDR2 SYGVNS. The CDR3 contains 14 residues.

The V gene is TRBV19, the J gene TRBJ1-5, with a possible D match to TRBD1 (6 bases). Germline V lookup: CDR1 LNHDA, CDR2 SQIVND (reference sequence). Trimming removed 4 bases from V and 4 bases from J, with 17 bases in between. The CDR3 spans 16 residues. The CDR3 protein is CASSRDRTRGNQPQHF. CDR3 nucleotides: TGTGCCAGTAGTAGAGACAGGACTAGGGGGAATCAGCCCCAGCATTTT.

The gene calls are TRBV6-1 and TRBJ1-1; D possibly corresponds to TRBD1 (5 bases). This CDR3 comprises 14 residues. Trimming removed 2 bases at V and 5 bases at J, with 12 bases between. Germline CDR1 is MNHNS and CDR2 is SASEGT. This CDR3 reads CASSELGEFTEAFF. The CDR3 DNA is TGTGCCAGCAGTGAATTAGGGGAATTTACTGAAGCTTTCTTT.

This clone was seen a single time. The CDR3 here is CASAGRTGIFSPLHF. The CDR3 nucleotides read TGTGCCAGCGCGGGGAGGACAGGGATATTTTCACCCCTCCACTTT. This sequence joins TRBV2 and TRBJ1-6; 8 bases line up with TRBD1. The V gene's germline CDR1 is SNHLY and CDR2 FYNNEI. The CDR3 contains 15 residues. V dropped 8 bases and J dropped 9; count of bases not matched to a gene: 12.

The V gene is TRBV21-1, the J gene TRBJ2-5; no check of the table's D call, TRBD1, against the DNA was made. TRBV21-1 has pseudogene status. The CDR3 totals 16 residues. CDR3: CASSLRTAAPQETQYF. The DNA for the CDR3 is TGTGCCAGCAGCCTGCGGACAGCGGCTCCCCAAGAGACCCAGTACTTC.

This clone was counted between two and nine times. This chain connects TRBV7-6 to TRBJ2-1; 11 bases fit TRBD1. The length of the CDR3 is 16 residues. The J segment lost 4 bases and the V segment lost 5 bases, leaving 7 bases of the junction unmatched. The germline CDR1 and CDR2 sequences are SGHVS and FNYEAQ. The CDR3 loop reads CASSLTGTGGYNEQFF. In DNA, the CDR3 is TGTGCCAGCAGCCTGACCGGGACAGGGGGATACAATGAGCAGTTCTTC.

This chain links TRBV9 with TRBJ2-1, with D possibly TRBD1 on 6 matching bases. The V end was cut by 4 bases, the J end by 3 bases, with 14 bases between. This CDR3 comprises 15 residues. Germline CDR1 SGDLS, CDR2 YYNGEE. CDR3: CASSIQGSGYNEQFF. The CDR3 coding sequence is TGTGCCAGCAGCATACAGGGTTCTGGCTACAATGAGCAGTTCTTC. The variable domain in full, with the rest retrieved from reference TRBV9 and TRBJ2-1, is DSGVTQTPKHLITATGQRVTLRCSPRSGDLSVYWYQQSLDQGLQFLIQYYNGEERAKGNILERFSAQQFPDLHSELNLSSLELGDSALYFCASSIQGSGYNEQFFGPGTRLTVL.

The rearrangement links TRBV18 to TRBJ1-1, with 8 positions matching TRBD1. The germline CDR1 and CDR2 sequences are KGHSH and LQKENI. V was pared by 4 bases and J by 1 base, with 5 bases of the junction left unmatched. The CDR3 is 15 residues long. CDR3 residues: CASSQRTGTNTEAFF. CDR3 bases: TGTGCCAGCTCACAGCGGACAGGGACGAACACTGAAGCTTTCTTT.

The V and J genes are TRBV4-1 and TRBJ1-1; possible D gene TRBD1, 6 bases. V was shortened by 3 bases and J by 7 bases, with 15 bases between the two germline ends. Germline CDR1 reads MGHRA; CDR2 reads YSYEKL. The length of the CDR3 is 14 residues. CDR3 loop: CASSQTGTTSEAFF. The CDR3, as DNA: TGCGCCAGCAGCCAGACCGGGACAACCAGTGAAGCTTTCTTT.

The chain employs TRBV9 and TRBJ1-5; D call uncertain. Germline V gives CDR1 SGDLS, CDR2 YYNGEE. There are 15 residues in the CDR3. Trimming pared 2 bases from V and 1 base from J, leaving 10 bases between. The CDR3 DNA follows: TGTGCCAGCAGCGTGGAGGACGGCAGCAATCAGCCCCAGCATTTT. It is translated as CASSVEDGSNQPQHF.

The V call is TRBV11-2, the J call TRBJ2-7; no clear D. This CDR3 region has 12 residues. The germline V gene has CDR1 SGHAT and CDR2 FQNNGV. V was shortened by 1 base and J by 3 bases, with 4 bases between the two germline ends. The CDR3 DNA is TGTGCCAGCAGCTTAGGAGACTACGAGCAGTACTTC. Its protein product is CASSLGDYEQYF.

The chain couples TRBV2 to TRBJ1-2, with 9 positions matching TRBD1. The J segment lost 2 bases and the V segment lost 2 bases, leaving 3 bases of the junction unmatched. This CDR3 is 15 amino acids long. Germline CDR1 reads SNHLY; CDR2 reads FYNNEI. Written as DNA, the CDR3 is TGTGCCAGCAGTGAATGGGGACAGGGCAACTATGGCTACACCTTC. Its translation: CASSEWGQGNYGYTF.

This rearrangement joins TRBV4-1 to TRBJ1-2; D is possibly TRBD1 (6 bases). This CDR3 contains 15 residues. V was pared by 0 bases and J by 5 bases, with 13 bases between. From germline, CDR1 is MGHRA and CDR2 YSYEKL. In DNA, the CDR3 is TGCGCCAGCAGCCAAGATCGCAGGGGCCGGTATGGCTACACCTTC. This translates into CASSQDRRGRYGYTF.

This clone is a singleton in its sample. Here the CDR3 reads CASSQDWTVLSYEQYV. The CDR3 bases are TGCGCCAGCAGCCAAGACTGGACAGTCCTCTCCTACGAGCAGTACGTC. V is TRBV4-1 and J is TRBJ2-7; D perhaps matches TRBD1 (6 bases). Germline V gene data show CDR1 as MGHRA and CDR2 as YSYEKL. V was trimmed by 0 bases and J by 0 bases, leaving 12 bases between them. The CDR3 runs 16 residues.

The chain combines TRBV24-1 with TRBJ2-5, with 9 bases that match TRBD1. CDR3 length equals 15 residues. The V segment lost 3 bases and the J segment 4 bases; nucleotides outside the gene matches: 5. CDR1 and CDR2 from the germline V gene are KGHDR and SFDVKD. For the CDR3, the DNA is TGTGCCACCAGTGATCTAACAGGGGGCGGAGAGACCCAGTACTTC. Protein: CATSDLTGGGETQYF.